The sequence of this TCR beta chain was determined in a study of blood T cell repertoires in COVID-19. Sequencing used immunoSEQ multiplex PCR; TCRdb keeps in-frame clones, though not all of them. The data hold approximately 330,000 clones, with 80% to 90% observed a single time. This CDR3 has 13 residues. Germline V gene sequence: CDR1 MNHEY, CDR2 SVGAGI. With 8 bases removed from V and 4 bases from J, the gap between germline ends came to 11 bases. This rearrangement joins TRBV6-5 to TRBJ2-2; the D gene is possibly TRBD2 (5 bases). The sample taken for sequencing was peripheral blood. This sequence originates from a man aged 30 to 39 with COVID-19, enrolled during active disease. CDR3 sequence (DNA): TGTGCCAGCGAGGGCAGTCGCACCGGGGAGCTGTTTTTT. It translates to CASEGSRTGELFF.